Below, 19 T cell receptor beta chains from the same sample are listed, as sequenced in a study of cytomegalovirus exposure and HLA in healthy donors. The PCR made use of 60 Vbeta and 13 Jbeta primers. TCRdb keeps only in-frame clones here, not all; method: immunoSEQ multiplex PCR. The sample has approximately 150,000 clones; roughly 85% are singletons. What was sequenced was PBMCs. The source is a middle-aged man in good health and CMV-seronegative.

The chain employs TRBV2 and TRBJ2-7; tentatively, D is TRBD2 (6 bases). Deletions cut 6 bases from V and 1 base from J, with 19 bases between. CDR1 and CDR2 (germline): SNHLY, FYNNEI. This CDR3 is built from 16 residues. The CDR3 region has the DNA TGTGCCAGCAGGCCCACGGAGGGCCTATGGTCCTACGAGCAGTACTTC. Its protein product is CASRPTEGLWSYEQYF. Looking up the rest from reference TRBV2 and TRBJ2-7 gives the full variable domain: EPEVTQTPSHQVTQMGQEVILRCVPISNHLYFYWYRQILGQKVEFLVSFYNNEISEKSEIFDDQFSVERPDGSNFTLKIRSTKLEDSAMYFCASRPTEGLWSYEQYFGPGTRLTVT.

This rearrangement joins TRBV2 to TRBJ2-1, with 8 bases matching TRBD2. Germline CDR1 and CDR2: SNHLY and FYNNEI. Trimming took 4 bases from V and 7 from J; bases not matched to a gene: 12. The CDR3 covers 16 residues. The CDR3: CASSGTRAGVRNEQFF. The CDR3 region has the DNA TGTGCCAGCAGTGGGACCCGAGCGGGAGTCCGAAATGAGCAGTTCTTC. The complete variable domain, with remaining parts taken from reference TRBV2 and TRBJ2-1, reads EPEVTQTPSHQVTQMGQEVILRCVPISNHLYFYWYRQILGQKVEFLVSFYNNEISEKSEIFDDQFSVERPDGSNFTLKIRSTKLEDSAMYFCASSGTRAGVRNEQFFGPGTRLTVL.

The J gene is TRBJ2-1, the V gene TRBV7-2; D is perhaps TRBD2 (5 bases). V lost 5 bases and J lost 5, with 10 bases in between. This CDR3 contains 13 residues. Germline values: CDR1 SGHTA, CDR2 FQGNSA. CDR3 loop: CASSSGPHNEQFF. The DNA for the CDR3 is TGTGCCAGCAGCAGCGGACCTCACAATGAGCAGTTCTTC.

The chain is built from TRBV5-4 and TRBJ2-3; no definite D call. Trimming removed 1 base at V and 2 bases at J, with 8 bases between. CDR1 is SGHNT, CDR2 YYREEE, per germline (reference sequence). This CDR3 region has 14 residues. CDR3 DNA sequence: TGTGCCAGCAGCTTGATCTCTACCACAGATACGCAGTATTTT. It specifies CASSLISTTDTQYF. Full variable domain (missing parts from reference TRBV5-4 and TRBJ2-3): ETGVTQSPTHLIKTRGQQVTLRCSSQSGHNTVSWYQQALGQGPQFIFQYYREEENGRGNFPPRFSGLQFPNYSSELNVNALELDDSALYLCASSLISTTDTQYFGPGTRLTVL.

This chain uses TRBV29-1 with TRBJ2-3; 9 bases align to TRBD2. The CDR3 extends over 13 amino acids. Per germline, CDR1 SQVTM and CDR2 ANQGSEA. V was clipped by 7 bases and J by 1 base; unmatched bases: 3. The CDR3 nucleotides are TGCAGCGGAAGGACTAGCGGCACAGATACGCAGTATTTT. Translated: CSGRTSGTDTQYF.

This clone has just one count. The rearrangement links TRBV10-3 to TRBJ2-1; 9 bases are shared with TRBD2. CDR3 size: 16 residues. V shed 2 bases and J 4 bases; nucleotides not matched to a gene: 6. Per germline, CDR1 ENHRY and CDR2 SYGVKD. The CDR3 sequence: CAISERVSGSYNEQFF. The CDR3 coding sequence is TGTGCCATCAGTGAGAGGGTTAGCGGGAGTTACAATGAGCAGTTCTTC.

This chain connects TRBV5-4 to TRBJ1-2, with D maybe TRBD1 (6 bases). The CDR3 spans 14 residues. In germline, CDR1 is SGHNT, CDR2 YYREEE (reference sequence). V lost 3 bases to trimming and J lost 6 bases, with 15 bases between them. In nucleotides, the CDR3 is TGTGCCAGCAGCTCAGGACAGCGGATCCATGGCTACACCTTC. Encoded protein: CASSSGQRIHGYTF.

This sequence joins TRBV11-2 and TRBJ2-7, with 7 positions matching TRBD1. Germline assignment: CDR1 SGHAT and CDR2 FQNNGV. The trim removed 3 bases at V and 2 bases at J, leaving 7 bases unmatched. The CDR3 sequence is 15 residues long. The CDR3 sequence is CASSFSGGTAYEQYF. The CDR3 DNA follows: TGTGCCAGCAGCTTTTCAGGGGGTACTGCCTACGAGCAGTACTTC.

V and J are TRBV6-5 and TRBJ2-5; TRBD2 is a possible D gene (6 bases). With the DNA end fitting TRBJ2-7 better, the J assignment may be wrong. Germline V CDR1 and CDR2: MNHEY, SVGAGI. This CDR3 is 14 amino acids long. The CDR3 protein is CASSYAGSSYEQYF. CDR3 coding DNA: TGTGCCAGCAGTTACGCGGGGTCTTCCTACGAGCAGTACTTC.

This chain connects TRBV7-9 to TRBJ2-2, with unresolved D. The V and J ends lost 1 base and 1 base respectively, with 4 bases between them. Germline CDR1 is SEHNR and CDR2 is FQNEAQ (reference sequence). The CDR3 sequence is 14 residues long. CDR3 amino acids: CASSLGGNTGELFF. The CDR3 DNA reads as TGTGCCAGCAGCTTAGGCGGGAACACCGGGGAGCTGTTTTTT.

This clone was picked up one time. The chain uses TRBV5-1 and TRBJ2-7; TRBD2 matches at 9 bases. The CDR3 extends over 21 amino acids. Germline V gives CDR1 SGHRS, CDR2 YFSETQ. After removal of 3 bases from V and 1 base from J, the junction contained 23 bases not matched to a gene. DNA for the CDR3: TGCGCCAGCAGCTGGGGGCAAGGGTCCAAAAAAGCGGGAGGTTCATCCTACGAGCAGTACTTC. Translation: CASSWGQGSKKAGGSSYEQYF.

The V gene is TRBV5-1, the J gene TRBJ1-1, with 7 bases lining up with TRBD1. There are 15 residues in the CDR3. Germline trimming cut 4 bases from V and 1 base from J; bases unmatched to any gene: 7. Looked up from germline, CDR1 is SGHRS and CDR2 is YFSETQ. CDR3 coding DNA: TGCGCCAGCAGCCTCGGGACAGTTCAGAACACTGAAGCTTTCTTT. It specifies CASSLGTVQNTEAFF.

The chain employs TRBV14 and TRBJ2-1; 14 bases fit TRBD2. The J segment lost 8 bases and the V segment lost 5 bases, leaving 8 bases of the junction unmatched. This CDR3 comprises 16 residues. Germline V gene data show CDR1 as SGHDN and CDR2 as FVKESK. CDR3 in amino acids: CASSNPGLAGVYEQFF. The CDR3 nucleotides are TGTGCCAGCAGCAACCCGGGACTAGCGGGAGTGTATGAGCAGTTCTTC.

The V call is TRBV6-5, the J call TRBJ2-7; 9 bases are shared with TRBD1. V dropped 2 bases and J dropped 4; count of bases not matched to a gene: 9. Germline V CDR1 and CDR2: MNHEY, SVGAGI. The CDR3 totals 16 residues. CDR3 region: CASSYHRGQGIYEQYF. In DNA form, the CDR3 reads TGTGCCAGCAGTTACCACAGGGGACAGGGTATTTACGAGCAGTACTTC.

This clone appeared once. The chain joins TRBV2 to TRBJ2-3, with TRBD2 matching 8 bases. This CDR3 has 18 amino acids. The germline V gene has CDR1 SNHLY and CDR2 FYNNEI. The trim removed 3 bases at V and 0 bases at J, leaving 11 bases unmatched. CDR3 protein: CASSEGLAGPYSTDTQYF. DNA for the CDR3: TGTGCCAGCAGTGAGGGGCTAGCGGGCCCCTATAGCACAGATACGCAGTATTTT.

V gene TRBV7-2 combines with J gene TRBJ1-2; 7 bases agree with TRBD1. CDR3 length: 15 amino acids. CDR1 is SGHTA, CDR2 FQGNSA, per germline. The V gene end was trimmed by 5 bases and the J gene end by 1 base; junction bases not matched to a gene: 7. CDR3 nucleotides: TGTGCCAGCAGCATCTCAGGGGGAAATAACTATGGCTACACCTTC. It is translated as CASSISGGNNYGYTF.

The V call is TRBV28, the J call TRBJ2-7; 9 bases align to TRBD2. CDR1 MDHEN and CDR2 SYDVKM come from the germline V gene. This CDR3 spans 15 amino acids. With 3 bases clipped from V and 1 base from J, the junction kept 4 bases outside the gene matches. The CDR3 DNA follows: TGTGCCAGCAGTTTCGCGGGAGGGTTTTCCTACGAGCAGTACTTC. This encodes CASSFAGGFSYEQYF.

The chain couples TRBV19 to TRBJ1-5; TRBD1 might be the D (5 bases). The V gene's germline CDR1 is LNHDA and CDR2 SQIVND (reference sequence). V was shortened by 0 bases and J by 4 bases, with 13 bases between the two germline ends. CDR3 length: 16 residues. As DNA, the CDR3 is TGTGCCAGTAGTATAGAGACCACTCCAGGGAATCAGCCCCAGCATTTT. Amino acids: CASSIETTPGNQPQHF.

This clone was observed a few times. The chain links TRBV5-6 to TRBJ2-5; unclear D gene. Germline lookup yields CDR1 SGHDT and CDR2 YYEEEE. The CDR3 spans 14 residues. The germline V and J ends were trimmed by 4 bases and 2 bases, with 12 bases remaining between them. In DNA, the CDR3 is TGTGCCAGCAGCGAACGTGGCAGGCAAGAGACCCAGTACTTC. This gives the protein CASSERGRQETQYF.